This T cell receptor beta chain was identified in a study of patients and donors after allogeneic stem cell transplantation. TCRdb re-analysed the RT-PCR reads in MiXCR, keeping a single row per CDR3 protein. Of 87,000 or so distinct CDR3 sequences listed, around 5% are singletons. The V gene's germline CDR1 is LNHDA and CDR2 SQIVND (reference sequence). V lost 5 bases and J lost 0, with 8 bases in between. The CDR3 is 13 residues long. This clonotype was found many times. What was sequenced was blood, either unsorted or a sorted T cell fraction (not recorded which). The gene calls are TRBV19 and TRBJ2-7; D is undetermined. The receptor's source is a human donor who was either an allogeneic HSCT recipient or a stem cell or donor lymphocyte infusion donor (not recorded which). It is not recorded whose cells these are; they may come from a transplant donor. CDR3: CASSSQHSYEQYF. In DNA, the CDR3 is TGTGCCAGTAGTTCCCAACACTCCTACGAGCAGTACTTC.